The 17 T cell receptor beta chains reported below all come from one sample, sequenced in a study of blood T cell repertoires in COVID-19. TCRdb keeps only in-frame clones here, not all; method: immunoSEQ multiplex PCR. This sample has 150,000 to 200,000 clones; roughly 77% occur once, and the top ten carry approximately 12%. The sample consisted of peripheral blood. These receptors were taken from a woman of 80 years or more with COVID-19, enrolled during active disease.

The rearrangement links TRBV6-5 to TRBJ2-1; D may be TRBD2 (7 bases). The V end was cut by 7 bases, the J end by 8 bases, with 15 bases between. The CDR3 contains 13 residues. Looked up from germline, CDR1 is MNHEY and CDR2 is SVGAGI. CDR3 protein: CASKRDNEHEQFF. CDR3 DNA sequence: TGTGCCAGCAAGCGGGACAACGAACATGAGCAGTTCTTC.

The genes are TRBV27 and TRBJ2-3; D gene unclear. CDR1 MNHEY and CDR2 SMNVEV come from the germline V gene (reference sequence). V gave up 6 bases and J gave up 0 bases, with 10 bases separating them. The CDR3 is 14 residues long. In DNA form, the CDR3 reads TGTGCCAGCAGGTCCCCCTCTAGCACAGATACGCAGTATTTT. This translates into CASRSPSSTDTQYF.

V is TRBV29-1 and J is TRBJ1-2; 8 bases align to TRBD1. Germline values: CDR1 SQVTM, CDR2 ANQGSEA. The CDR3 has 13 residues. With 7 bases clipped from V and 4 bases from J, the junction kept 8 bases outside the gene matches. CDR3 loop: CSGDTGGGYGYTF. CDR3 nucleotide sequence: TGCAGCGGCGACACAGGGGGTGGCTATGGCTACACCTTC.

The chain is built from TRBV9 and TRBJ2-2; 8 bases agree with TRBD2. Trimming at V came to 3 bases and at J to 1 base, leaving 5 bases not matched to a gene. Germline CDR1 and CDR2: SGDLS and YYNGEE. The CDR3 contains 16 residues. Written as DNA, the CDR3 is TGTGCCAGCAGCGCCCTACTAGCGGTGAACACCGGGGAGCTGTTTTTT. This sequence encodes CASSALLAVNTGELFF.

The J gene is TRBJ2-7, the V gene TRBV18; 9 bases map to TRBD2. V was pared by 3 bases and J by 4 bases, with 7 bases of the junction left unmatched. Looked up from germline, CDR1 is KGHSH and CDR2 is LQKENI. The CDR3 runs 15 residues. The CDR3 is CASSPGSGGFYEQYF. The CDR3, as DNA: TGTGCCAGCTCACCTGGTAGCGGGGGTTTTTACGAGCAGTACTTC.

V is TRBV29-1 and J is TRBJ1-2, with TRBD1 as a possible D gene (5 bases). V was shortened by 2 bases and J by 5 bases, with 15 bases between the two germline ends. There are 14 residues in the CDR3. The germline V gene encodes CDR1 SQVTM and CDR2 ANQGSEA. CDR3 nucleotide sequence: TGCAGCGTTGAAAAGGCGAGGGGAGGGTATGGCTACACCTTC. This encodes CSVEKARGGYGYTF.

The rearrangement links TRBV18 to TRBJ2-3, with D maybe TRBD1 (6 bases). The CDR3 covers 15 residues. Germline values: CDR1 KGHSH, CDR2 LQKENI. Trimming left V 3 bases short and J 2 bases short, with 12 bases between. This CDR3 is CASSPTGIHTDTQYF. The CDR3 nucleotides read TGTGCCAGCTCACCCACAGGGATCCACACAGATACGCAGTATTTT.

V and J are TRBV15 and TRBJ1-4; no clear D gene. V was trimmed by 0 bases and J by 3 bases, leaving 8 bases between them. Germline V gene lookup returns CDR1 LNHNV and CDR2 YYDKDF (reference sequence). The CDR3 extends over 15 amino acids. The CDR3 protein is CATSRDGQPNEKLFF. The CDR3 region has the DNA TGTGCCACCAGCAGAGATGGGCAGCCTAATGAAAAACTGTTTTTT.

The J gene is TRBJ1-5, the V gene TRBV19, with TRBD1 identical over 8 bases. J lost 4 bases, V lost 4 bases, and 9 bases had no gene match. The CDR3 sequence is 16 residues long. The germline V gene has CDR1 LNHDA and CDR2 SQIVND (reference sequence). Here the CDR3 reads CASSTDPNRGNQPQHF. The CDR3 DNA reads TGTGCCAGTAGTACCGACCCGAACAGGGGGAATCAGCCCCAGCATTTT.

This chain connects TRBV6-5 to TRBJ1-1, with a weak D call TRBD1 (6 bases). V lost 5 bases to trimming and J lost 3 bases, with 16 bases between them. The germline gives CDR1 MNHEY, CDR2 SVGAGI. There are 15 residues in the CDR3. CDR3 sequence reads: CASSLDSRTYTEAFF. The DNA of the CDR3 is TGTGCCAGCAGTCTGGACAGCCGGACTTACACTGAAGCTTTCTTT.

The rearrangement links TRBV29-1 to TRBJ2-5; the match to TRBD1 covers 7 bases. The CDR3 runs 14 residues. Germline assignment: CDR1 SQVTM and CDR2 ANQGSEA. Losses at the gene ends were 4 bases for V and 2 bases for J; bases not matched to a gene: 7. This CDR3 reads CSVVPDRTQETQYF. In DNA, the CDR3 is TGCAGCGTTGTCCCGGACAGGACTCAAGAGACCCAGTACTTC.

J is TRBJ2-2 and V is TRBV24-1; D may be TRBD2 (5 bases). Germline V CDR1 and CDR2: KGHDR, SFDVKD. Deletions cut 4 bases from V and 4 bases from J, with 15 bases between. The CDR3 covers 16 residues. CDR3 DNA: TGTGCCACCAGTGACCCCGCGGAGGAACGCACCGGGGAGCTGTTTTTT. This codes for CATSDPAEERTGELFF.

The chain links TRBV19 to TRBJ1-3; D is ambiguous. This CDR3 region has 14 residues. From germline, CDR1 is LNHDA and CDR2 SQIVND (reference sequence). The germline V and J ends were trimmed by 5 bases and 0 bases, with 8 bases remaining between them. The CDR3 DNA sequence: TGTGCCAGTAGTGACTCGAGCTCTGGAAACACCATATATTTT. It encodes CASSDSSSGNTIYF.

The CDR3 is CASSLAPGLADPGAYEQYF. The DNA for the CDR3 is TGCGCCAGCAGCTTGGCTCCGGGACTAGCGGATCCCGGGGCCTACGAGCAGTACTTC. The rearrangement links TRBV5-1 to TRBJ2-7, with 11 bases fitting TRBD2. There are 19 residues in the CDR3. After removal of 0 bases from V and 2 bases from J, the junction contained 13 bases not matched to a gene. Germline V gene data show CDR1 as SGHRS and CDR2 as YFSETQ.

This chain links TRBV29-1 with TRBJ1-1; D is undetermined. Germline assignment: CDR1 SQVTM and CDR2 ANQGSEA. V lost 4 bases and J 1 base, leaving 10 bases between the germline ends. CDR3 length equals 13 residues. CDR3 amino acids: CSVVMGRNTEAFF. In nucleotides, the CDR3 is TGCAGCGTTGTCATGGGGAGGAACACTGAAGCTTTCTTT.

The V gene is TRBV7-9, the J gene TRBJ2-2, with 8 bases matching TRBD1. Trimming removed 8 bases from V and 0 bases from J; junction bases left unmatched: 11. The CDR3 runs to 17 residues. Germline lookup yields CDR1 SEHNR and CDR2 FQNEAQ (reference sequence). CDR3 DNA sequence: TGTGCCAGCGATCCGGGACAGGCTTCCACGAACACCGGGGAGCTGTTTTTT. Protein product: CASDPGQASTNTGELFF.

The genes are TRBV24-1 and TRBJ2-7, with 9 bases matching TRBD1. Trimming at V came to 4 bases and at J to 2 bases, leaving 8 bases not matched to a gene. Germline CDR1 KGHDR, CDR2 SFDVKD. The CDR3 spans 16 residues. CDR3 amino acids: CATSDAGTGNTYEQYF. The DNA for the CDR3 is TGTGCCACCAGTGACGCCGGGACAGGGAATACCTACGAGCAGTACTTC.